This T cell receptor (beta chain) was retrieved from a study of monozygotic twins with inflammatory bowel disease. This CDR3 region has 13 residues. Germline lookup yields CDR1 ENHRY and CDR2 SYGVKD. Added by template switching were UMIs that each held a 6-nucleotide sample barcode. With the 5' RACE reads reprocessed, TCRdb shows one record per CDR3 protein and no DNA. Reported are about 420,000 distinct CDR3 sequences; the ten largest clones contain 2% to 3%. Points on this clonotype: The antigen is undetermined.

The study, taken as a whole, reports: Among IBD patients, fewer clonotypes were shared with others than among healthy twins, especially with disease activity. It was not supported that a single strong signal or clonotype was associated with IBD.

The sequence derives from a human donor with ulcerative colitis or Crohn's disease, or a healthy co-twin of an affected twin (not recorded which). The genes are TRBV10-3 and TRBJ1-1; the D gene TCRdb calls, TRBD1, cannot be checked with no DNA. Sequencing was done on a sample of blood. The CDR3 loop reads CAIETEINTEAFF.